The present entry profiles one T cell receptor beta chain with its context. Its antigen remains undetermined. Within one base of it there is no much larger clone, and no base qualities were kept. The sample is drawn from a study of glioma-infiltrating T cells after dendritic cell vaccination (dated by TCRdb to the mid-2010s). As for the study more broadly: The cohort comprised 15 glioblastoma patients from Phase I and II dendritic cell vaccination trials, 9 newly diagnosed and 6 with recurrent disease. In glioblastoma patients vaccinated with dendritic cells, deep sequencing of TCR beta CDR3 regions served to measure tumor-infiltrating lymphocyte content and to compare repertoires between tumor and blood. Survival after dendritic cell vaccination was correlated with TCR sequencing metrics, such as TIL content and the overlap between tumor and blood repertoires. Autologous tumor lysate-pulsed dendritic cell vaccination was administered to the patients between about 2003 and 2012. The vaccine consisted of monocyte-derived dendritic cells cultured seven to eight days with IL-4 and GM-CSF, then pulsed overnight with autologous tumor lysate. Each patient was given three intradermal dendritic cell vaccine injections, spaced two weeks apart, in the arm below the axilla.

The junction shows trimming of 0 bases on V and 10 bases on J, plus 10 bases between the germline ends. The CDR3 runs 13 residues from the cysteine to the phenylalanine. Kept here is only the CDR3 DNA, which spans 39 bases and is read in frame from base 1. The germline V gene (reference sequence) specifies SGHKS as CDR1 and YYEKEE as CDR2. The study at large found these results: The cohort was small and heterogeneous, only a few patients had full blood and tumor sets, and even fewer had initial-recurrent tumor pairs. No direct relationship between TCR clonality and survival was found, suggesting a diverse polyclonal response may matter. Longer time to progression and overall survival after dendritic cell vaccination were predicted by higher estimated pretreatment TIL content. The response model built on TCR overlap across three groups was characterized as speculative, with prospective validation still needed.

The immunoSEQ assay amplified TCRB CDR3 regions from around 2.1 micrograms of genomic DNA, or from all available DNA when less than that amount was available. For multiplex PCR, 60 forward primers for TCR V beta segments and 13 reverse primers for J beta segments were used. Synthetic control templates were spiked into each sample at limiting dilution to estimate reads per starting template. Reads of 87 bp were generated by sequencing on the Illumina HiSeq System. On the authors' methods: PCR and sequencing errors were removed by a nearest neighbor algorithm that merged closely related sequences. TCR overlap was defined as the percentage of unique tumor TCR beta sequences that were also present in the same patient's peripheral blood. Here the immuneACCESS table is served through TCRdb, limited to in-frame sequences with V and J called. Missing clones are a known gap in these copies; in checked studies unresolved V genes cover under half, and the rest lacks a known reason. The DNA was the basis for D and trimming; V, J and clone size are from that table. Across this sample there are 30,000 to 40,000 clones, with around 80% seen only once. The ten largest clones represent more than 7% of the sample.

Patients were selected on the basis of adequate residual fresh-frozen tumor tissue and more than two years of available survival data. An isocitrate dehydrogenase mutation was not carried by any of the glioblastoma patients, although molecular status was otherwise variable. PBMC were collected before vaccination, two weeks after the third vaccination, and at tumor progression if progression occurred. Genomic DNA was extracted with the Qiagen DNeasy Blood extraction Kit. The input for sequencing was blood, taken before dendritic cell vaccination. The receptor was isolated from a human donor with glioblastoma. The rearranged chain carries TRBV5-5 and TRBJ1-4; the best D guess is TRBD1, with 5 bases matching. The bases read TGTGCCAGCAGCTTGGCCGTCGGGGGAAAACTGTTTTTT. Its coded protein is CASSLAVGGKLFF.